This entry lists 31 T cell receptor beta chains sequenced from one sample in a study of blood T cell repertoires in COVID-19. TCRdb's table, derived via immunoSEQ multiplex PCR, lists solely in-frame clones and lacks some. In the table there are roughly 150,000 clones, approximately 81% of which are singletons. Sequencing used PBMCs or T cells enriched from blood (not recorded which). These receptors originate from a woman aged 40 to 50 with acute COVID-19.

The chain carries TRBV7-2 and TRBJ1-1, with 9 bases that match TRBD1. With 5 bases clipped from V and 7 bases from J, the junction kept 8 bases outside the gene matches. In germline, CDR1 is SGHTA, CDR2 FQGNSA. The CDR3 is made up of 14 amino acids. CDR3 DNA sequence: TGTGCCAGCAGCCAGCGTAGGACAGGGGTTGAAGCTTTCTTT. Protein: CASSQRRTGVEAFF.

The chain employs TRBV2 and TRBJ2-1, with 11 bases identical to TRBD2. Germline values: CDR1 SNHLY, CDR2 FYNNEI. The CDR3 consists of 15 residues. Trimming cost V 4 bases and J 9 bases; bases outside gene matches: 8. The CDR3 sequence is CASSVSSGRLGEQFF. The CDR3 DNA reads as TGTGCCAGCAGTGTTTCTAGCGGGAGGCTGGGTGAGCAGTTCTTC.

The genes are TRBV11-2 and TRBJ2-1; perhaps TRBD2 as D (5 bases). The CDR3 is 15 residues long. The V gene lost 0 bases and the J gene lost 3 bases, with 9 bases spanning the gap. Germline values: CDR1 SGHAT, CDR2 FQNNGV. The CDR3 region is CASSLDPGNYNEQFF. For the CDR3, the DNA is TGTGCCAGCAGCTTAGATCCGGGGAACTACAATGAGCAGTTCTTC.

The rearrangement links TRBV19 to TRBJ1-2, with D possibly being TRBD1 (5 bases). Germline loops: CDR1 LNHDA, CDR2 SQIVND (reference sequence). The CDR3 runs to 15 residues. V lost 1 base, J lost 0 bases, and 9 bases lay in between. The CDR3 nucleotides read TGTGCCAGTAGTATAGGCGACAGCACTAACTATGGCTACACCTTC. This gives the protein CASSIGDSTNYGYTF.

Only a few counts were recorded for this clone. The rearrangement uses TRBV6-4 and TRBJ1-1; D is unclear. Deletions cut 3 bases from V and 1 base from J, with 6 bases between. Germline assignment: CDR1 MRHNA and CDR2 SNTAGT. This CDR3 is 13 amino acids long. In DNA form, the CDR3 reads TGTGCCAGCAGTGAGGCAAGGAACACTGAAGCTTTCTTT. It specifies CASSEARNTEAFF.

The chain couples TRBV6-1 to TRBJ2-1, with 7 positions matching TRBD2. Germline assignment: CDR1 MNHNS and CDR2 SASEGT. The junction had 7 bases not matched to a gene; V was cut back by 4 bases and J by 1 base. CDR3 length: 16 amino acids. As DNA, the CDR3 is TGTGCCAGCAGTGGCTTGACTAGCCGGTCCTACAATGAGCAGTTCTTC. It specifies CASSGLTSRSYNEQFF.

This clone appeared a few times. This chain links TRBV5-1 with TRBJ1-4; 9 bases match TRBD1. V lost 5 bases and J lost 2; bases outside the gene matches: 7. Germline assignment: CDR1 SGHRS and CDR2 YFSETQ. The CDR3 totals 16 residues. DNA for the CDR3: TGCGCCAGCAGGAACACCGGGACAGGGACTAATGAAAAACTGTTTTTT. It translates to CASRNTGTGTNEKLFF.

V gene TRBV2 combines with J gene TRBJ1-1, with 9 bases fitting TRBD1. The V gene's germline CDR1 is SNHLY and CDR2 FYNNEI. The trim removed 5 bases at V and 0 bases at J, leaving 1 base unmatched. The CDR3 is 14 residues long. Here the CDR3 DNA reads TGTGCCAGCAGTAGACAGGGGGTGAACACTGAAGCTTTCTTT. Protein: CASSRQGVNTEAFF. The full variable domain, with the rest looked up from reference TRBV2 and TRBJ1-1, is EPEVTQTPSHQVTQMGQEVILRCVPISNHLYFYWYRQILGQKVEFLVSFYNNEISEKSEIFDDQFSVERPDGSNFTLKIRSTKLEDSAMYFCASSRQGVNTEAFFGQGTRLTVV.

The CDR3 loop reads CASSLDPTGSRNTIYF. DNA of the CDR3: TGTGCCAGCAGCTTAGACCCGACAGGGTCTCGAAACACCATATATTTT. The chain joins TRBV7-6 to TRBJ1-3; 7 nucleotides match TRBD1. Unmatched junction bases numbered 8, after V lost 1 base and J lost 5 bases. The CDR3 runs 16 residues. CDR1 SGHVS and CDR2 FNYEAQ come from the germline V gene.

The gene calls are TRBV6-1 and TRBJ2-3; TRBD2 aligns across 9 bases. Germline V lookup: CDR1 MNHNS, CDR2 SASEGT. The CDR3 has 17 amino acids. With 2 bases clipped from V and 6 bases from J, the junction kept 12 bases outside the gene matches. The CDR3 loop is CASSETVRTSVRDTQYF. Written as DNA, the CDR3 is TGTGCCAGCAGTGAAACCGTACGGACTAGCGTCCGGGATACGCAGTATTTT.

In this sample, this clone turned up a few times. The chain combines TRBV5-1 with TRBJ2-7, with a possible D match to TRBD2 (5 bases). Germline V gives CDR1 SGHRS, CDR2 YFSETQ. Trimming removed 1 base at V and 2 bases at J, with 10 bases between. The CDR3 length is 14 residues. The CDR3 nucleotides read TGCGCCAGCAGCTTGCCGGGGAACGCCTACGAGCAGTACTTC. Translating gives CASSLPGNAYEQYF.

J is TRBJ2-3 and V is TRBV28, with D perhaps matching TRBD2 (6 bases). V shed 2 bases and J shed 0 bases, with 12 bases lying between them. The CDR3 has 16 amino acids. CDR1 and CDR2 from the germline V gene are MDHEN and SYDVKM. CDR3 sequence: CASSLIGGDSTDTQYF. The DNA of the CDR3 is TGTGCCAGCAGTTTAATTGGAGGGGATAGCACAGATACGCAGTATTTT.

This chain joins TRBV6-5 and TRBJ2-6; D possibly corresponds to TRBD1 (5 bases). Trimming took 8 bases from V and 0 from J, leaving 11 bases between them. The germline V gene encodes CDR1 MNHEY and CDR2 SVGAGI. The CDR3 sequence is 15 residues long. CDR3 in amino acids: CASEAQGSGANVLTF. The CDR3 DNA sequence: TGTGCCAGCGAGGCCCAGGGCTCTGGGGCCAACGTCCTGACTTTC.

This clone was seen many times. V and J are TRBV4-2 and TRBJ2-5; D unresolved. Germline CDR1 is LGHNA and CDR2 is YNFKEQ. The CDR3 covers 17 residues. V shed 1 base and J shed 3 bases, with 18 bases lying between them. Here the CDR3 reads CASSQGVSDLSEETQYF. For the CDR3, the DNA is TGTGCCAGCAGCCAAGGGGTGAGCGATTTATCGGAAGAGACCCAGTACTTC.

V is TRBV4-1 and J is TRBJ2-2, with a weak D call TRBD1 (5 bases). CDR3 length: 15 residues. Germline loops: CDR1 MGHRA, CDR2 YSYEKL. V was trimmed by 5 bases and J by 1 base, leaving 11 bases between them. The chain's CDR3 is CASSTLDRNTGELFF. The CDR3, as DNA: TGCGCCAGCAGCACCCTTGACAGGAACACCGGGGAGCTGTTTTTT.

The chain uses TRBV12-3 or TRBV12-4 and TRBJ1-2; D is uncertain. The CDR3 totals 13 residues. V lost 3 bases, J lost 2 bases, and 7 bases lay in between. The chain's CDR3 is CASSLAVNYGYTF. CDR3 nucleotides: TGTGCCAGCAGTTTGGCCGTGAACTATGGCTACACCTTC.

V is TRBV6-2 or TRBV6-3 and J is TRBJ2-7; 8 positions match TRBD2. The CDR3 spans 14 residues. In germline, CDR1 is MNHEY, CDR2 SVGEGT. The V gene end was trimmed by 4 bases and the J gene end by 3 bases; junction bases not matched to a gene: 5. This CDR3 is CASSSGLELYEQYF. In DNA, the CDR3 is TGTGCCAGCAGTTCGGGACTAGAACTCTACGAGCAGTACTTC.

The V and J genes are TRBV5-4 and TRBJ2-1, with D tentatively TRBD1 (6 bases). From germline, CDR1 is SGHNT and CDR2 YYREEE (reference sequence). Between the trimmed V and J ends, which lost 0 bases and 6 bases, there was a span of 13 bases. This CDR3 spans 15 amino acids. The CDR3 reads CASSLARTGSNEQFF. The DNA of the CDR3 is TGTGCCAGCAGCTTGGCAAGAACAGGGAGCAATGAGCAGTTCTTC.

The rearrangement uses TRBV18 and TRBJ2-7; 8 positions agree with TRBD2. With 8 bases clipped from V and 5 bases from J, the junction kept 8 bases outside the gene matches. CDR3 size: 13 residues. CDR1 KGHSH and CDR2 LQKENI come from the germline V gene. CDR3 sequence: CASTPTSENEQYF. The CDR3, as DNA: TGTGCCAGCACCCCGACTAGCGAGAACGAGCAGTACTTC.

The genes are TRBV19 and TRBJ2-5, with a tentative D call TRBD1 (7 bases). This CDR3 region has 15 residues. V was pared by 5 bases and J by 2 bases, with 15 bases between. The germline CDR1 and CDR2 sequences are LNHDA and SQIVND (reference sequence). The CDR3 DNA sequence: TGTGCCAGTAGTCCAGGGGGAGCGGGTCAAGAGACCCAGTACTTC. This sequence encodes CASSPGGAGQETQYF.

The chain employs TRBV7-3 and TRBJ2-1, with 9 bases aligning to TRBD1. The germline V gene encodes CDR1 SGHTA and CDR2 FQGTGA. The length of the CDR3 is 16 residues. V trimming: 5 bases; J trimming: 9 bases; junction bases outside the gene matches: 14. The CDR3 DNA follows: TGTGCCAGCAGCATCTGGACAGGGGTGGGGACTGGTGAGCAGTTCTTC. It is translated as CASSIWTGVGTGEQFF.

This chain connects TRBV7-2 to TRBJ1-2; D gene ambiguous. Between the trimmed V and J ends, which lost 5 bases and 0 bases, there was a span of 7 bases. This CDR3 region has 13 residues. Per the germline V gene, CDR1 is SGHTA and CDR2 is FQGNSA. The CDR3 DNA reads as TGTGCCAGCAGCCCCCAAACTAACTATGGCTACACCTTC. It codes for CASSPQTNYGYTF.

The chain has TRBV19 and TRBJ2-4; 7 bases fit TRBD2. The V and J ends lost 5 bases and 9 bases, in that order; junction bases with no gene match: 13. This CDR3 is 15 amino acids long. Per the germline V gene, CDR1 is LNHDA and CDR2 is SQIVND (reference sequence). The DNA for the CDR3 is TGTGCCAGTAGTTTCGGCGGGAGTGGTTCGGGCATTCAGTACTTC. Protein product: CASSFGGSGSGIQYF.

This chain's CDR3 is CASSETRTGELFF. In DNA, the CDR3 is TGCGCCAGCAGCGAAACCCGGACCGGGGAGCTGTTTTTT. V gene TRBV5-1 combines with J gene TRBJ2-2, with D unresolved. Germline CDR1 and CDR2: SGHRS and YFSETQ. There are 13 residues in the CDR3. The V end was cut by 4 bases, the J end by 5 bases, with 9 bases between.

This clone was recorded only once. DNA for the CDR3: TGTGCCAGCAGTTACGGGCAGGGCCTCGGCGGAGCTTTCTTT. Translated: CASSYGQGLGGAFF. The rearrangement uses TRBV6-5 and TRBJ1-1; possibly TRBD1 for D (5 bases). The germline gives CDR1 MNHEY, CDR2 SVGAGI. The V gene lost 2 bases and the J gene lost 10 bases, with 17 bases spanning the gap. The CDR3 runs to 14 residues.

The rearrangement uses TRBV7-9 and TRBJ2-3, with unresolved D. The CDR3 loop spans 14 amino acids. Trimming left V 2 bases short and J 0 bases short, with 6 bases between. From germline, CDR1 is SEHNR and CDR2 FQNEAQ (reference sequence). CDR3 DNA sequence: TGTGCCAGCAGCTTATCCTTGAGCACAGATACGCAGTATTTT. It translates to CASSLSLSTDTQYF. Supplemented by reference TRBV7-9 and TRBJ2-3, the full variable domain reads DTGVSQNPRHKITKRGQNVTFRCDPISEHNRLYWYRQTLGQGPEFLTYFQNEAQLEKSRLLSDRFSAERPKGSFSTLEIQRTEQGDSAMYLCASSLSLSTDTQYFGPGTRLTVL.

The chain links TRBV5-4 to TRBJ1-6, with D perhaps TRBD1 (6 bases). Trimming pared 4 bases from V and 6 bases from J, leaving 14 bases between. The CDR3 length is 15 residues. Germline CDR1 SGHNT, CDR2 YYREEE (reference sequence). This CDR3 is CASSGYGTTNSPLHF. CDR3 coding DNA: TGTGCCAGCAGCGGATACGGGACAACTAATTCACCCCTCCACTTT. Full variable domain (remainder filled in from reference TRBV5-4 and TRBJ1-6): ETGVTQSPTHLIKTRGQQVTLRCSSQSGHNTVSWYQQALGQGPQFIFQYYREEENGRGNFPPRFSGLQFPNYSSELNVNALELDDSALYLCASSGYGTTNSPLHFGNGTRLTVT.

The chain recombines TRBV6-6 with TRBJ1-1; D gene ambiguous. Per germline, CDR1 MNHNY and CDR2 SVGAGI (reference sequence). Trimming shortened V by 5 bases and J by 4 bases, and 17 bases separated the two germline ends. The CDR3 extends over 15 amino acids. For the CDR3, the DNA is TGTGCCAGCAGTGACACCGGAAAGCTTGGCACTGAAGCTTTCTTT. Amino acids: CASSDTGKLGTEAFF.

The V gene is TRBV18, the J gene TRBJ2-1, with TRBD2 identical over 9 bases. In germline, CDR1 is KGHSH, CDR2 LQKENI. The CDR3 sequence is 15 residues long. Germline trimming cut 8 bases from V and 0 bases from J; bases unmatched to any gene: 5. CDR3 sequence (DNA): TGTGCCAGCGGGCAAGCGGGAGGCTCCTACAATGAGCAGTTCTTC. Translating gives CASGQAGGSYNEQFF.

In its sample, this clone was seen once. This chain uses TRBV6-5 with TRBJ2-1, with 9 bases identical to TRBD2. The CDR3 runs 13 residues. The V segment lost 8 bases and the J segment 7 bases; nucleotides outside the gene matches: 6. Per the germline V gene, CDR1 is MNHEY and CDR2 is SVGAGI. The chain's CDR3 is CASALAGQNEQFF. CDR3 in DNA: TGTGCCAGCGCCCTAGCGGGACAGAATGAGCAGTTCTTC.

This rearrangement joins TRBV5-1 to TRBJ1-1, with D possibly matching TRBD1 (5 bases). Per the germline V gene, CDR1 is SGHRS and CDR2 is YFSETQ. This CDR3 region has 15 residues. Trimming took 1 base from V and 0 from J, leaving 10 bases between them. The CDR3: CASSLQGVVNTEAFF. The CDR3 DNA reads TGCGCCAGCAGCTTGCAGGGTGTGGTGAACACTGAAGCTTTCTTT.